This TCR beta chain is drawn from a study of tumor-infiltrating lymphocytes in localized non-small cell lung cancer. General study findings and limits: TCR sequencing covered a subset of patients with enough tissue.

The V and J ends lost 6 bases and 4 bases respectively, with 21 bases between them. Germline CDR1 and CDR2: SGHTA and FQGNSA. The CDR3 runs to 16 residues. As to this clone: Antigen unknown.

Data came from immunoSEQ multiplex PCR; TCRdb stores just in-frame clones and leaves some out. The sample consists of fewer than 20,000 clones, 73% of them appearing once. The TCR comes from a human donor with non-small cell lung cancer. The gene calls are TRBV7-2 and TRBJ2-5; tentatively, D is TRBD1 or TRBD2 (5 bases each). The sequencing sample was made of lung tumor tissue. The DNA of the CDR3 is TGTGCCAGCAGTTTCCAGAGGGTCCCGGGGCGAGAGACCCAGTACTTC. Amino acids: CASSFQRVPGRETQYF.